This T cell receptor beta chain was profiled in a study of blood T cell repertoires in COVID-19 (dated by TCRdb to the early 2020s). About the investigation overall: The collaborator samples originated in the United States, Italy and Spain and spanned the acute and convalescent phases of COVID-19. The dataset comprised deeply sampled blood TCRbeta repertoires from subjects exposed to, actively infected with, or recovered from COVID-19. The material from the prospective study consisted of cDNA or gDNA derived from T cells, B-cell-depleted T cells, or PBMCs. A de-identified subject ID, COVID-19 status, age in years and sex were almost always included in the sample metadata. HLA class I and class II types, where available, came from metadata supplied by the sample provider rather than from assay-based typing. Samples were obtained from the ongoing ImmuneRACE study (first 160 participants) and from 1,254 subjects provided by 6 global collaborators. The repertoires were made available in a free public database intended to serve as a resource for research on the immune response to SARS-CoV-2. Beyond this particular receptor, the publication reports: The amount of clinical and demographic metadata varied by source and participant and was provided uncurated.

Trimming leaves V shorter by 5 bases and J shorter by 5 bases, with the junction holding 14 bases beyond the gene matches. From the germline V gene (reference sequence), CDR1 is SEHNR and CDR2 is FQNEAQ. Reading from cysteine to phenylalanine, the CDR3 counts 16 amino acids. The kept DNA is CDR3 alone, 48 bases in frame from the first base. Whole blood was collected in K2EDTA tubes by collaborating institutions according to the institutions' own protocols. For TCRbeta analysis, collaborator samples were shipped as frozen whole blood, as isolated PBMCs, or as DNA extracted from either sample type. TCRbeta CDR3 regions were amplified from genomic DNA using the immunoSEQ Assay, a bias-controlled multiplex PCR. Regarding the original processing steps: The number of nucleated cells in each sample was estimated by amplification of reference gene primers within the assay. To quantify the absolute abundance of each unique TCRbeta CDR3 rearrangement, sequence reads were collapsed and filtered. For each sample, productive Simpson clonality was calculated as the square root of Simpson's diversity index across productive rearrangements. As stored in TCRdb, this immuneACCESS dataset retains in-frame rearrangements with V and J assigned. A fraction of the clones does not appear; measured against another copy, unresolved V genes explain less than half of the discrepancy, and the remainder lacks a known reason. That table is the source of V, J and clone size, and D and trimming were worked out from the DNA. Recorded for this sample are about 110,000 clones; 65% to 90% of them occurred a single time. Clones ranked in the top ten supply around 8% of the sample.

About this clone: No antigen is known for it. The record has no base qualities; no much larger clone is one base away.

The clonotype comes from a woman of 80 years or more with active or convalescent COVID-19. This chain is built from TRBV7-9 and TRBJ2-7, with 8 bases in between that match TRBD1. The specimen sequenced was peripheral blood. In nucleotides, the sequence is TGTGCCAGCAGCCCGAAGCAGGGACAGGAGATCCACGAGCAGTACTTC. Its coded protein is CASSPKQGQEIHEQYF.